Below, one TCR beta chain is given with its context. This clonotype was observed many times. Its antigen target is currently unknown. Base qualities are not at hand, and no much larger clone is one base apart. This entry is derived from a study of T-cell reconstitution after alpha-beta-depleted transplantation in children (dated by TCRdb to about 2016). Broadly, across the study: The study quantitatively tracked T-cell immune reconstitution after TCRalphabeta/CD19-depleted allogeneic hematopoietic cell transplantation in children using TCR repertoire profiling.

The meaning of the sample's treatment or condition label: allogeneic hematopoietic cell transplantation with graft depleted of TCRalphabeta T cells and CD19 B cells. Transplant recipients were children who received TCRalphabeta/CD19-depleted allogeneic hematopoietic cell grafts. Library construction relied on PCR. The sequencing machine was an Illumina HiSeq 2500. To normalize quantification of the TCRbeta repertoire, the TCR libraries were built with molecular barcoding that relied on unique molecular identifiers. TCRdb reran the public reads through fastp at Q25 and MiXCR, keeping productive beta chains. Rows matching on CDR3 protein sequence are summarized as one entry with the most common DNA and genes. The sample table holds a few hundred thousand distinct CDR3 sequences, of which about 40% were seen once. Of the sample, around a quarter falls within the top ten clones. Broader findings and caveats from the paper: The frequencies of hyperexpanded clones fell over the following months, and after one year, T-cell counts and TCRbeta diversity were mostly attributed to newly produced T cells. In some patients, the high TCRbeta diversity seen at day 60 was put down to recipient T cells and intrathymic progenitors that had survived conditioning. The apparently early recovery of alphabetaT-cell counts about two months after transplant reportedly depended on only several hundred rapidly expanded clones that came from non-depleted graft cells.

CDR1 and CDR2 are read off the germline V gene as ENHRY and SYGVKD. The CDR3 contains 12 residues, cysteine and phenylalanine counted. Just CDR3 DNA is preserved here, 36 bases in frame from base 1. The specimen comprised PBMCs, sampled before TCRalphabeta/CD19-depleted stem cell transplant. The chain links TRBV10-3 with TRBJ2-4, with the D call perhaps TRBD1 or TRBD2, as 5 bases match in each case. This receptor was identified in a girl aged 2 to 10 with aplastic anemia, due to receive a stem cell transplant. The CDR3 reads CATGTQKNIQYF. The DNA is TGTGCAACCGGGACCCAGAAAAACATTCAGTACTTC.